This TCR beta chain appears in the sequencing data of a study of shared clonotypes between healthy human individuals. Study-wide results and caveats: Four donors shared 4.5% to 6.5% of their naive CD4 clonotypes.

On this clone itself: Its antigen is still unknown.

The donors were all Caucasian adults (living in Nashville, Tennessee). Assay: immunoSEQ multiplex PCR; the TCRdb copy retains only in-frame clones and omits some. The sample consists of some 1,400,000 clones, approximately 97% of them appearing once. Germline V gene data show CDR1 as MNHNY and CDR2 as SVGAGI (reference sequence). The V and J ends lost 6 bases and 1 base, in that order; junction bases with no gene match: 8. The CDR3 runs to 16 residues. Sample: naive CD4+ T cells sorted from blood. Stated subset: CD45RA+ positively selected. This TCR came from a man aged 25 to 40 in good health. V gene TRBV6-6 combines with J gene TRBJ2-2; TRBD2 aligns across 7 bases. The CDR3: CASRSPSGGNTGELFF. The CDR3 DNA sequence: TGTGCCAGCAGGAGCCCTAGCGGAGGGAACACCGGGGAGCTGTTTTTT.